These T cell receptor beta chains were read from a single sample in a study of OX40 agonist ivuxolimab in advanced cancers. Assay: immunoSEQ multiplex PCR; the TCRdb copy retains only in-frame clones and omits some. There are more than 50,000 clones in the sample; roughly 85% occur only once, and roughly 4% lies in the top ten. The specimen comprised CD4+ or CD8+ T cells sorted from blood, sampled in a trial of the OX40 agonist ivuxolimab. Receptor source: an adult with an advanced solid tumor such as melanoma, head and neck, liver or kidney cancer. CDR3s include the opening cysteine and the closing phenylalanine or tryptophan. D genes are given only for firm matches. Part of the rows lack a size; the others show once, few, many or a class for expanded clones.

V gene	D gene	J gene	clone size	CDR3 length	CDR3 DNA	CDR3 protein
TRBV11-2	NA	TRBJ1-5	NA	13	TGTGCCAGCAGCTTAGCAGGGGACCAGCCCCAGCATTTT	CASSLAGDQPQHF
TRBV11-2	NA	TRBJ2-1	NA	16	TGTGCCAGCAGCTTAGTACCCCCAGGATCCTACAATGAGCAGTTCTTC	CASSLVPPGSYNEQFF
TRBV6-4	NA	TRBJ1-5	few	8	TGTGCCAGCAGTGCCGGGACCTTT	CASSAGTF
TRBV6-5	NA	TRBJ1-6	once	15	TGTGCCAGCAGTTACTCGGGACGGATTAATTCACCCCTCCACTTT	CASSYSGRINSPLHF
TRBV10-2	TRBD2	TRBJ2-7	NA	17	TGCGCCAGCAGTGACCTCCCGTCTAGCGGGAGGTGGAGGGAGCAGTACTTC	CASSDLPSSGRWREQYF
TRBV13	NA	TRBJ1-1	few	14	TGTGCCAGCAGCCTAGGACTTCCGAACACTGAAGCTTTCTTT	CASSLGLPNTEAFF
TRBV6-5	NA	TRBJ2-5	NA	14	TGTGCCAGCAGTTACGGTTGGTCCCAAGAGACCCAGTACTTC	CASSYGWSQETQYF
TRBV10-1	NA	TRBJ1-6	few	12	TGCGCCCCCCGGACGAAAAATTCACCCCTCCACTTT	CAPRTKNSPLHF
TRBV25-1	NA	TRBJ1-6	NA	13	TGTGCCAGCAGTGAGGGTTGGGGAATTCCCCTCCACTTT	CASSEGWGIPLHF
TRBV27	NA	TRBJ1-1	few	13	TGTGCCAGCAGCCTCACTCTACAGGGTAGGGCTTTCTTT	CASSLTLQGRAFF
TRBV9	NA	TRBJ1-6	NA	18	TGTGCCAGCAGCGTAGGGGGAGACAAAGGGTCCTATAATTCACCCCTCCACTTT	CASSVGGDKGSYNSPLHF
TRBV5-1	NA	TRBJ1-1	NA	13	TGCGCCAGCAGCTTGATGGAGAACACTGAAGCTTTCTTT	CASSLMENTEAFF
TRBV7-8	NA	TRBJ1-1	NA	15	TGTGCCAGCAGCCCAAGGGACAAAATGAACACTGAAGCTTTCTTT	CASSPRDKMNTEAFF
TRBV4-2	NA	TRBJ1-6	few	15	TGTGCCAGCAGCCCAGCCCGGGCGGGCGATTCACCCCTCCACTTT	CASSPARAGDSPLHF
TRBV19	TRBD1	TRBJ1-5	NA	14	TGTGCCAGTAGTGTGGACAGGGCCAATCAGCCCCAGCATTTT	CASSVDRANQPQHF
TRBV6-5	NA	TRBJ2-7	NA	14	TGTGCCAGAGGAACGCGGGGAACCACCTACGAGCAGTACTTC	CARGTRGTTYEQYF
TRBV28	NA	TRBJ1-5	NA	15	TGTGCCAGCAACGAGGGGGGGCTTGGCAATCAGCCCCAGCATTTT	CASNEGGLGNQPQHF
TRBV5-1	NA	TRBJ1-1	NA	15	TGCGCCAGCAGTCAGGATTCTGACGTGGGGTCTGAAGCTTTCTTT	CASSQDSDVGSEAFF
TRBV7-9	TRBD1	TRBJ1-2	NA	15	TGTGCCAGCAGCTTAGGCCCGGGACAGGGGAATGGCTACACCTTC	CASSLGPGQGNGYTF
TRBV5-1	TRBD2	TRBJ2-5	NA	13	TGCGCCAGCACCTCGGGGGGGCGAGAGACCCAGTACTTC	CASTSGGRETQYF
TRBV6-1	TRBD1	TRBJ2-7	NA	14	TGTGCCAGCAGTGCGGGACAGGGGGTTCACGAGCAGTACTTC	CASSAGQGVHEQYF
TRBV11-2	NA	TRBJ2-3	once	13	TGTGCCAGCAGCTTATTTCGGCCTGATACGCAGTATTTT	CASSLFRPDTQYF